This T cell receptor (beta chain) was profiled in a study of OX40 agonist ivuxolimab in advanced cancers. The assay was immunoSEQ multiplex PCR, and TCRdb's table has in-frame clones only and misses some. The sample has 80,000 to 100,000 clones, just over 90% seen once; the top ten hold around 0.35%. Patients were excluded for autoimmune disease history or systemic immunosuppression. Germline CDR1 SGHTS, CDR2 YDEGEE. Trimming at V came to 4 bases and at J to 5 bases, leaving 8 bases not matched to a gene. The CDR3 runs to 15 residues. The source was CD4+ or CD8+ T cells sorted from blood, collected in a trial of the OX40 agonist ivuxolimab. This sequence originates from an adult with an advanced solid tumor such as melanoma, head and neck, liver or kidney cancer. V gene TRBV5-8 combines with J gene TRBJ2-5; 10 nucleotides agree with TRBD1. CDR3 nucleotide sequence: TGTGCCAGCAGCCCAGGGACAGGGGTGGATGAGACCCAGTACTTC. Amino acids: CASSPGTGVDETQYF.